These 7 T cell receptor beta chains were sequenced from one sample in a study of blood T cells in healthy people across ages. With a J-beta primer mix and a sample-barcoded 5' primer, a second PCR ran about 6 to 11 cycles. TCRdb reprocessed the 5' RACE reads via MiXCR and lists one record per CDR3 protein. The sample yields some 1.8 million distinct CDR3 sequences, roughly two fifths seen once. The sample consisted of blood. These receptors all stem from a human donor in good health.

J is TRBJ2-1 and V is TRBV7-9; a weak D match, TRBD1 (6 bases). The CDR3 sequence is 15 residues long. CDR1 is SEHNR, CDR2 FQNEAQ, per germline (reference sequence). Trimming took off 3 bases at V and 13 bases at J, with 22 bases between the two ends. CDR3 DNA: TGTGCCAGCAGCTTCGACAGGTTCGAGGGAGAGACCCAGTTCTTC. Protein sequence: CASSFDRFEGETQFF.

The V gene is TRBV24-1, the J gene TRBJ2-5; 8 bases fit TRBD2. V shed 5 bases, J shed 2 bases, and the junction held 3 bases outside the gene matches. Germline V CDR1 and CDR2: KGHDR, SFDVKD. The CDR3 has 14 residues. DNA of the CDR3: TGTGCCACCAGTGCCGTAGCGGGACAAGAGACCCAGTACTTC. This codes for CATSAVAGQETQYF.

This chain uses TRBV20-1 with TRBJ2-7; TRBD2 agrees at 13 bases. From germline, CDR1 is DFQATT and CDR2 SNEGSKA (reference sequence). CDR3 length: 15 amino acids. With V trimmed by 1 base and J by 3 bases, 3 bases remained unmatched. The CDR3 DNA reads as TGCAGTGCTAGAGCCAGACTAGCGGGGGGCTACGAGCAGTACTTC. This gives the protein CSARARLAGGYEQYF.

The CDR3 DNA sequence: TGTGCCAGCAGCGGCGGGACAGCCGTCGGCTACACCTTC. This translates into CASSGGTAVGYTF. This chain uses TRBV12-3 or TRBV12-4 with TRBJ1-2; TRBD1 aligns across 7 bases. V shed 6 bases, J shed 8 bases, and the junction held 9 bases outside the gene matches. The CDR3 is 13 amino acids.

This clonotype was seen many times. The chain carries TRBV11-2 and TRBJ2-1; D may be TRBD1 (7 bases). The germline V gene encodes CDR1 SGHAT and CDR2 FQNNGV. V gave up 5 bases and J gave up 10 bases, with 15 bases separating them. The CDR3 sequence is 13 residues long. The CDR3 region is CASSRGTASEQFF. The DNA of the CDR3 is TGTGCCAGCAGCCGGGGGACAGCCTCCGAGCAGTTCTTC.

A note on this clonotype: Relative to the germline gene, one junction end is altered; a read error may explain this. V gene TRBV20-1 combines with J gene TRBJ2-1; TRBD2 aligns across 10 bases. Germline values: CDR1 DFQATT, CDR2 SNEGSKA (reference sequence). The CDR3 consists of 16 residues. The CDR3: CSTSEAGGLYHNEQFF. Written as DNA, the CDR3 is TGCAGTACTAGTGAAGCGGGGGGGCTTTACCACAATGAGCAGTTCTTC.

The V gene is TRBV5-1, the J gene TRBJ2-5; D may be TRBD1 or TRBD2 (5 bases each). The V and J ends lost 4 bases and 3 bases respectively, with 16 bases between them. The CDR3 consists of 15 residues. Germline CDR1 SGHRS, CDR2 YFSETQ. In DNA form, the CDR3 reads TGCGCCAGCAGCCCCTCGGGGTCCAGGGAAGAGACCCAGTACTTC. As protein: CASSPSGSREETQYF.